A single sample is the source of the 28 T cell receptor beta chains below, sequenced in a study of blood T cell repertoires in COVID-19. Data came from immunoSEQ multiplex PCR; TCRdb stores just in-frame clones and leaves some out. This table has roughly 140,000 clones, around 80% appearing once. Material: peripheral blood. The receptor set was obtained from a man aged 55 to 70 with acute or convalescent COVID-19.

The chain employs TRBV14 and TRBJ2-1, with 13 bases lining up with TRBD2. The CDR3 length is 17 residues. Germline lookup yields CDR1 SGHDN and CDR2 FVKESK. With V trimmed by 4 bases and J by 9 bases, 12 bases remained unmatched. CDR3 bases: TGTGCCAGCAGCCCGGGACTAGCGGGATTCGGCAAGGGTGAGCAGTTCTTC. This gives the protein CASSPGLAGFGKGEQFF.

V usage is TRBV30 and J usage is TRBJ2-4; D is uncertain. This CDR3 has 12 residues. CDR1 is GTSNPN, CDR2 SVGIG, per germline (reference sequence). V lost 6 bases, J lost 6 bases, and 12 bases lay in between. CDR3 in DNA: TGTGCCTGCCGATTTTTCGGAAACATTCAGTACTTC. Its translation is CACRFFGNIQYF.

CDR3 coding DNA: TGTGCCAGCAGTGAAACCACACGAGATACGCAGTATTTT. Residues: CASSETTRDTQYF. The chain joins TRBV2 to TRBJ2-3; D not certain. The CDR3 consists of 13 residues. V was trimmed by 2 bases and J by 5 bases, leaving 8 bases between them. Per germline, CDR1 SNHLY and CDR2 FYNNEI. The complete variable domain, with remaining parts taken from reference TRBV2 and TRBJ2-3, reads EPEVTQTPSHQVTQMGQEVILRCVPISNHLYFYWYRQILGQKVEFLVSFYNNEISEKSEIFDDQFSVERPDGSNFTLKIRSTKLEDSAMYFCASSETTRDTQYFGPGTRLTVL.

The V gene is TRBV2, the J gene TRBJ1-2, with 7 bases aligning to TRBD1. Germline CDR1 and CDR2: SNHLY and FYNNEI. The V and J ends lost 9 bases and 4 bases, in that order; junction bases with no gene match: 11. This CDR3 is 14 amino acids long. The CDR3 is CARNRQGEGYGYTF. The CDR3 DNA sequence: TGTGCCAGGAATAGACAGGGAGAGGGCTATGGCTACACCTTC.

The chain carries TRBV10-3 and TRBJ2-5; TRBD1 aligns across 11 bases. Germline V lookup: CDR1 ENHRY, CDR2 SYGVKD. The CDR3 is 14 amino acids. Trimming at V came to 4 bases and at J to 6 bases, leaving 4 bases not matched to a gene. CDR3 amino acids: CAISAGQGAKTQYF. The CDR3 DNA sequence: TGTGCCATCAGTGCCGGACAGGGGGCGAAGACCCAGTACTTC.

This chain uses TRBV10-2 with TRBJ2-5; 12 positions agree with TRBD2. Per the germline V gene, CDR1 is WSHSY and CDR2 is SAAADI. J was trimmed by 4 bases and V by 6 bases; bases with no gene match: 12. CDR3 length: 17 amino acids. Here the CDR3 reads CASRLPLTSGSVETQYF. CDR3 nucleotide sequence: TGCGCCAGCAGATTACCCCTGACTAGCGGGAGTGTAGAGACCCAGTACTTC.

The chain joins TRBV7-8 to TRBJ2-7; possibly TRBD2 for D (6 bases). The CDR3 covers 14 residues. Germline assignment: CDR1 SGHVS and CDR2 FQNEAQ. V lost 1 base and J 5 bases, leaving 12 bases between the germline ends. The CDR3 is CASSLVAGGNEQYF. The CDR3 region has the DNA TGTGCCAGCAGCTTAGTCGCTGGGGGGAACGAGCAGTACTTC.

The chain recombines TRBV2 with TRBJ2-7, with TRBD1 matching over 9 bases. V was pared by 6 bases and J by 1 base, with 7 bases of the junction left unmatched. The CDR3 runs 15 residues. Germline V gene sequence: CDR1 SNHLY, CDR2 FYNNEI. The CDR3 DNA is TGTGCCAGCAGAAAAGGGACAGGGAAATCCTACGAGCAGTACTTC. As protein: CASRKGTGKSYEQYF. The variable domain in full, with the rest retrieved from reference TRBV2 and TRBJ2-7, is EPEVTQTPSHQVTQMGQEVILRCVPISNHLYFYWYRQILGQKVEFLVSFYNNEISEKSEIFDDQFSVERPDGSNFTLKIRSTKLEDSAMYFCASRKGTGKSYEQYFGPGTRLTVT.

The chain joins TRBV28 to TRBJ2-3; TRBD1 aligns across 9 bases. The CDR3 length is 15 residues. Trimming cost V 6 bases and J 4 bases; bases outside gene matches: 8. Germline V gene lookup returns CDR1 MDHEN and CDR2 SYDVKM. DNA of the CDR3: TGTGCCAGCAGGCTATCGGGACAGGGAGCAGATACGCAGTATTTT. Its translation: CASRLSGQGADTQYF.

The chain combines TRBV6-4 with TRBJ1-5; D is unclear. The CDR3 sequence is 18 residues long. V gave up 6 bases and J gave up 2 bases, with 23 bases separating them. Germline CDR1 reads MRHNA; CDR2 reads SNTAGT. CDR3 loop: CASRTGLLLPVGNQPQHF. CDR3 coding DNA: TGTGCCAGCAGGACCGGACTGCTTCTACCCGTGGGCAATCAGCCCCAGCATTTT.

The chain recombines TRBV7-6 with TRBJ2-7; 15 nucleotides agree with TRBD2. V lost 0 bases to trimming and J lost 7 bases; unmatched junction nucleotides: 1. This CDR3 contains 15 residues. CDR1 and CDR2 (germline): SGHVS, FNYEAQ. The CDR3 reads CASSLAGLAGGEQYF. Here the CDR3 DNA reads TGTGCCAGCAGCTTAGCGGGACTAGCGGGGGGAGAGCAGTACTTC.

The chain is built from TRBV2 and TRBJ2-2; 12 bases agree with TRBD2. The ends lost 8 bases at V and 6 bases at J; junction bases unmatched: 4. The length of the CDR3 is 14 residues. The germline gives CDR1 SNHLY, CDR2 FYNNEI. The CDR3 loop is CASLAGGLPGELFF. In DNA form, the CDR3 reads TGTGCCAGCCTAGCGGGAGGGCTCCCCGGGGAGCTGTTTTTT.

The chain joins TRBV30 to TRBJ2-4; TRBD2 agrees at 9 bases. This CDR3 is 15 amino acids long. V was clipped by 0 bases and J by 8 bases; unmatched bases: 8. Germline CDR1 GTSNPN, CDR2 SVGIG (reference sequence). CDR3 sequence (DNA): TGTGCCTGGAGTGTTGGGCTAGCGGGGAGAGACATTCAGTACTTC. Translated, it gives CAWSVGLAGRDIQYF.

This clone was counted a single time. The chain is built from TRBV10-3 and TRBJ2-5; tentative D call: TRBD2 (6 bases). The CDR3 length is 13 residues. The ends were cut back, 0 bases at V and 4 bases at J, with 6 bases in the middle. The germline V gene encodes CDR1 ENHRY and CDR2 SYGVKD. The CDR3 loop reads CAISESGLETQYF. The CDR3 nucleotides read TGTGCCATCAGTGAGTCGGGACTAGAGACCCAGTACTTC.

This chain uses TRBV18 with TRBJ2-7; possibly TRBD2 for D (6 bases). The CDR3 spans 14 residues. The V gene lost 4 bases and the J gene lost 3 bases, with 13 bases spanning the gap. Germline V gene sequence: CDR1 KGHSH, CDR2 LQKENI. CDR3 coding DNA: TGTGCCAGCTCACTGACCTGGAGGGTCTACGAGCAGTACTTC. Translation gives CASSLTWRVYEQYF.

The rearrangement links TRBV9 to TRBJ2-3; 8 bases match TRBD1. Trimming removed 0 bases from V and 1 base from J; junction bases left unmatched: 7. This CDR3 region has 17 residues. Germline V CDR1 and CDR2: SGDLS, YYNGEE. The CDR3 region has the DNA TGTGCCAGCAGCGTAGACCGGGCAGGGGGCCGCACAGATACGCAGTATTTT. It yields the protein CASSVDRAGGRTDTQYF. Based on the CDR3 plus reference TRBV9 and TRBJ2-3, the full variable domain is DSGVTQTPKHLITATGQRVTLRCSPRSGDLSVYWYQQSLDQGLQFLIQYYNGEERAKGNILERFSAQQFPDLHSELNLSSLELGDSALYFCASSVDRAGGRTDTQYFGPGTRLTVL.

This chain joins TRBV24-1 and TRBJ2-1; TRBD2 matches 9 bases. V lost 5 bases to trimming and J lost 0 bases; unmatched junction nucleotides: 10. The germline V gene has CDR1 KGHDR and CDR2 SFDVKD. The CDR3 contains 18 residues. The CDR3 DNA is TGTGCCACCAGTGCGCCAGGACTAGCGTCGAGCTCCTACAATGAGCAGTTCTTC. Translated, it gives CATSAPGLASSSYNEQFF.

The J gene is TRBJ2-7, the V gene TRBV28, with D maybe TRBD1 (6 bases). The germline V and J ends were trimmed by 6 bases and 5 bases, with 20 bases remaining between them. This CDR3 is 15 amino acids long. The germline gives CDR1 MDHEN, CDR2 SYDVKM. CDR3: CASRIMAPTGNEQYF. The DNA for the CDR3 is TGTGCCAGCAGGATTATGGCCCCGACAGGCAACGAGCAGTACTTC.

CDR3 DNA: TGTGCCATCGGGTCCGGGTACGGCACAGATACGCAGTATTTT. Amino acid sequence: CAIGSGYGTDTQYF. The gene calls are TRBV19 and TRBJ2-3; D ambiguous. The CDR3 sequence is 14 residues long. Germline V lookup: CDR1 LNHDA, CDR2 SQIVND (reference sequence). The V end lost 10 bases, the J end lost 1 base, and 15 bases lay between the germline ends.

The table lists this clone with many counts. The gene calls are TRBV3-1 (or the pseudogene TRBV3-2) and TRBJ2-7; D is uncertain. Looked up from germline, CDR1 is LGHDT and CDR2 is YNNKEL (reference sequence). The CDR3 has 11 amino acids. V was trimmed by 6 bases and J by 6 bases, leaving 9 bases between them. This CDR3 is CASSMTGEQYF. The DNA for the CDR3 is TGTGCCAGCAGTATGACGGGCGAGCAGTACTTC.

The V gene is TRBV10-3, the J gene TRBJ2-7; 7 bases match TRBD1. From germline, CDR1 is ENHRY and CDR2 SYGVKD. V lost 3 bases to trimming and J lost 4 bases; unmatched junction nucleotides: 6. The CDR3 is 14 residues long. CDR3: CAISEGGSRYEQYF. CDR3 DNA: TGTGCCATCAGTGAAGGGGGCTCCAGGTACGAGCAGTACTTC.

The chain couples TRBV28 to TRBJ2-7; possible D gene TRBD2, 5 bases. Between the trimmed V and J ends, which lost 6 bases and 7 bases, there was a span of 25 bases. Germline V lookup: CDR1 MDHEN, CDR2 SYDVKM. This CDR3 has 16 amino acids. The CDR3 DNA follows: TGTGCCAGCAGCCCTAATCCCGGGGTAAGTGCTACTGAGCAGTACTTC. Protein: CASSPNPGVSATEQYF.

This chain links TRBV7-9 with TRBJ2-5; TRBD2 agrees at 9 bases. V gave up 5 bases and J gave up 5 bases; unmatched junction bases: 9. CDR1 SEHNR and CDR2 FQNEAQ come from the germline V gene (reference sequence). The CDR3 has 15 residues. The CDR3 sequence: CASSLYPSGMETQYF. Here the CDR3 DNA reads TGTGCCAGCAGCCTATACCCTAGCGGGATGGAGACCCAGTACTTC. Full variable domain (outside the CDR3, taken from reference TRBV7-9 and TRBJ2-5): DTGVSQNPRHKITKRGQNVTFRCDPISEHNRLYWYRQTLGQGPEFLTYFQNEAQLEKSRLLSDRFSAERPKGSFSTLEIQRTEQGDSAMYLCASSLYPSGMETQYFGPGTRLLVL.

This chain connects TRBV6-5 to TRBJ1-5; D is perhaps TRBD1 (6 bases). Germline assignment: CDR1 MNHEY and CDR2 SVGAGI. V lost 5 bases and J 6 bases, leaving 14 bases between the germline ends. This CDR3 has 14 residues. This CDR3 is CASSPRTVRQPQHF. The CDR3 nucleotides read TGTGCCAGCAGTCCCCGGACAGTGCGTCAGCCCCAGCATTTT.

This clone was counted only a few times. The genes are TRBV29-1 and TRBJ2-7, with D possibly TRBD2 on 6 matching bases. V lost 4 bases to trimming and J lost 6 bases, with 19 bases between them. The CDR3 is 14 residues long. Looked up from germline, CDR1 is SQVTM and CDR2 is ANQGSEA. CDR3 DNA sequence: TGCAGCGTTGTGGGGGGACCACAGATCGGCGAGCAGTACTTC. This sequence encodes CSVVGGPQIGEQYF.

The V gene is TRBV7-9, the J gene TRBJ2-3; 12 bases map to TRBD2. V lost 5 bases, J lost 4 bases, and 4 bases stayed unmatched. From germline, CDR1 is SEHNR and CDR2 FQNEAQ (reference sequence). The CDR3 totals 15 residues. CDR3 loop: CASSGGLAGADTQYF. The CDR3 DNA follows: TGTGCCAGCAGCGGGGGACTAGCGGGCGCAGATACGCAGTATTTT.

This chain joins TRBV14 and TRBJ2-7, with a possible D match to TRBD2 (6 bases). Trimming pared 0 bases from V and 2 bases from J, leaving 14 bases between. The CDR3 is 16 amino acids. The V gene's germline CDR1 is SGHDN and CDR2 FVKESK. The CDR3 sequence: CASSQDRGTGTYEQYF. The CDR3 nucleotides read TGTGCCAGCAGCCAAGATCGGGGGACTGGAACCTACGAGCAGTACTTC.

This sequence joins TRBV3-1 (or the pseudogene TRBV3-2) and TRBJ2-5; perhaps TRBD2 as D (6 bases). The CDR3 loop spans 15 amino acids. Germline CDR1 and CDR2: LGHDT and YNNKEL (reference sequence). The V gene lost 6 bases and the J gene lost 0 bases, with 14 bases spanning the gap. CDR3 coding DNA: TGTGCCAGCAGGGAGGCACTAGCCCACCAAGAGACCCAGTACTTC. It encodes CASREALAHQETQYF.